This entry lists 23 T cell receptor beta chains sequenced from one sample in a study of cytomegalovirus exposure and HLA in healthy donors. 13 Jbeta primers and 60 Vbeta primers were used for the PCR. Profiling relied on immunoSEQ multiplex PCR, and the TCRdb table lists in-frame clones only, not all of them. The data contain some 130,000 clones, under 85% of them singletons. Sequencing was carried out using PBMCs. These receptor sequences come from a boy between 10 and 17 years old in good health and CMV-seronegative.

This chain connects TRBV2 to TRBJ1-2; weak D call: TRBD1 (5 bases). Per the germline V gene, CDR1 is SNHLY and CDR2 is FYNNEI. V was pared by 8 bases and J by 5 bases, with 15 bases between. This CDR3 is built from 13 residues. CDR3 DNA: TGTGCCAGCCCGGGACTCCATGAATATGGCTACACCTTC. Amino acid sequence: CASPGLHEYGYTF. Based on the CDR3 plus reference TRBV2 and TRBJ1-2, the full variable domain is EPEVTQTPSHQVTQMGQEVILRCVPISNHLYFYWYRQILGQKVEFLVSFYNNEISEKSEIFDDQFSVERPDGSNFTLKIRSTKLEDSAMYFCASPGLHEYGYTFGSGTRLTVV.

This chain joins TRBV6-6 and TRBJ1-5; TRBD1 might be the D (6 bases). Germline CDR1 and CDR2: MNHNY and SVGAGI (reference sequence). V shed 5 bases and J shed 3 bases, with 11 bases lying between them. The CDR3 extends over 14 amino acids. The CDR3 DNA reads TGTGCCAGCAGTCCAACAGGGAACAATCAGCCCCAGCATTTT. Amino acids: CASSPTGNNQPQHF.

The CDR3 nucleotides read TGTGCCAGCAGTTACGAGGTTCGAAACAATGAGCAGTTCTTC. Translating it yields CASSYEVRNNEQFF. This rearrangement joins TRBV6-5 to TRBJ2-1; D is unresolved. CDR3 size: 14 residues. From germline, CDR1 is MNHEY and CDR2 SVGAGI. V was trimmed by 2 bases and J by 5 bases, leaving 10 bases between them.

The rearrangement uses TRBV27 and TRBJ2-7; D is unresolved. There are 15 residues in the CDR3. The germline V gene encodes CDR1 MNHEY and CDR2 SMNVEV (reference sequence). Trimming left V 5 bases short and J 3 bases short, with 17 bases between. The CDR3 loop reads CASSVGALDGYEQYF. The CDR3 nucleotides read TGTGCCAGCAGTGTAGGAGCACTGGATGGCTACGAGCAGTACTTC.

The chain joins TRBV7-9 to TRBJ1-2; the match to TRBD1 covers 7 bases. In germline, CDR1 is SEHNR, CDR2 FQNEAQ (reference sequence). The V gene end was trimmed by 8 bases and the J gene end by 7 bases; junction bases not matched to a gene: 16. The CDR3 spans 15 residues. CDR3 sequence (DNA): TGTGCCAGCGGTCCGAAGGGTGGGACAGATAGTGGCTACACCTTC. It yields the protein CASGPKGGTDSGYTF.

This clone was seen just once. V and J are TRBV30 and TRBJ1-3; D may be TRBD1 (5 bases). The ends were cut back, 1 base at V and 4 bases at J, with 17 bases in the middle. Germline V CDR1 and CDR2: GTSNPN, SVGIG (reference sequence). CDR3 length equals 16 residues. In DNA form, the CDR3 reads TGTGCCTGGAGTGCCCCGGTCGGGGACTGCGGAAACACCATATATTTT. Amino acid sequence: CAWSAPVGDCGNTIYF.

V is TRBV7-9 and J is TRBJ2-1; TRBD1 might be the D (6 bases). Germline V gene lookup returns CDR1 SEHNR and CDR2 FQNEAQ (reference sequence). The CDR3 spans 13 residues. Trimming cost V 5 bases and J 10 bases, with 15 bases left between them. The CDR3 coding sequence is TGTGCCAGCAGCCCTTTTAACAGGGTCGAGCAGTTCTTC. It is translated as CASSPFNRVEQFF.

The chain employs TRBV5-4 and TRBJ2-5; 7 bases fit TRBD1. Germline assignment: CDR1 SGHNT and CDR2 YYREEE (reference sequence). The ends lost 4 bases at V and 5 bases at J; junction bases unmatched: 5. The CDR3 spans 13 residues. The CDR3: CASSTRQGETQYF. As DNA, the CDR3 is TGTGCCAGCAGCACCCGACAGGGTGAGACCCAGTACTTC.

V and J are TRBV27 and TRBJ2-5; D uncertain. The CDR3 loop spans 14 amino acids. In germline, CDR1 is MNHEY, CDR2 SMNVEV (reference sequence). V lost 2 bases and J lost 5, with 12 bases in between. This CDR3 is CASSLTRLGETQYF. The CDR3 coding sequence is TGTGCCAGCAGTTTAACACGCCTCGGGGAGACCCAGTACTTC.

The rearrangement uses TRBV5-1 and TRBJ2-2; 8 bases agree with TRBD2. The CDR3 is made up of 18 amino acids. Germline CDR1 and CDR2: SGHRS and YFSETQ. V trimming: 0 bases; J trimming: 5 bases; junction bases outside the gene matches: 12. The CDR3 nucleotides read TGCGCCAGCAGCTTGGGAAGCGGGGGCCCCATGGGGACCGGGGAGCTGTTTTTT. Translated, it gives CASSLGSGGPMGTGELFF.

The chain joins TRBV4-1 to TRBJ2-3; maybe TRBD2 (6 bases). Trimming removed 8 bases at V and 6 bases at J, with 18 bases between. CDR1 and CDR2 (germline): MGHRA, YSYEKL. The CDR3 runs to 14 residues. DNA for the CDR3: TGCGCCAGCGAACTAGCCCCCCAAGGTGATACGCAGTATTTT. As protein: CASELAPQGDTQYF.

This clone was seen a handful of times. V and J are TRBV7-8 and TRBJ1-1; TRBD1 is a possible D gene (5 bases). V lost 1 base and J 5 bases, leaving 8 bases between the germline ends. The CDR3 extends over 13 amino acids. Germline V gene lookup returns CDR1 SGHVS and CDR2 FQNEAQ. CDR3 residues: CASSLGGGTEAFF. The CDR3 DNA sequence: TGTGCCAGCAGCTTAGGGGGGGGGACTGAAGCTTTCTTT.

V usage is TRBV11-2 and J usage is TRBJ2-7; 7 bases fit TRBD2. Germline values: CDR1 SGHAT, CDR2 FQNNGV. The CDR3 covers 15 residues. V lost 3 bases, J lost 0 bases, and 5 bases stayed unmatched. CDR3 nucleotide sequence: TGTGCCAGCAGCTTCCCCAGCGGGGTCTCCTACGAGCAGTACTTC. Translated: CASSFPSGVSYEQYF.

The sample holds a few counts of this clone. The V call is TRBV5-5, the J call TRBJ2-7, with D possibly being TRBD2 (5 bases). The CDR3 totals 13 residues. Trimming removed 1 base from V and 6 bases from J, with 11 bases in between. Germline V CDR1 and CDR2: SGHKS, YYEKEE (reference sequence). In nucleotides, the CDR3 is TGTGCCAGCAGCTTGACAACAGAGGGCGAGCAGTACTTC. Residues: CASSLTTEGEQYF.

The gene calls are TRBV21-1 and TRBJ2-5; the DNA was not compared with TRBD1, the D call given in the table. TRBV21-1 is termed a pseudogene. This CDR3 region has 15 residues. The DNA of the CDR3 is TGTGCCAGCACAAGTACGGAAGGGGCCCAAGAGACCCAGTACTTC. It codes for CASTSTEGAQETQYF.

The chain employs TRBV5-6 and TRBJ1-1; 9 bases fit TRBD1. V gave up 5 bases and J gave up 4 bases; unmatched junction bases: 12. Germline V gene sequence: CDR1 SGHDT, CDR2 YYEEEE. The CDR3 spans 16 residues. CDR3 coding DNA: TGTGCCAGCAGTCCCGTACGGACAGGGGTTGGCACTGAAGCTTTCTTT. Its protein product is CASSPVRTGVGTEAFF.

The gene calls are TRBV7-3 and TRBJ2-1; TRBD2 matches at 9 bases. Trimming removed 0 bases from V and 6 bases from J; junction bases left unmatched: 3. CDR3 length: 15 residues. CDR1 SGHTA and CDR2 FQGTGA come from the germline V gene. This CDR3 reads CASSLTPSGTNEQFF. CDR3 coding DNA: TGTGCCAGCAGCTTAACGCCTAGCGGGACCAATGAGCAGTTCTTC.

This chain uses TRBV6-5 with TRBJ1-1; no definite D call. Trimming cost V 3 bases and J 1 base, with 12 bases left between them. There are 15 residues in the CDR3. CDR1 is MNHEY, CDR2 SVGAGI, per germline. The CDR3 sequence: CASSYVRGGNTEAFF. The CDR3 DNA reads as TGTGCCAGCAGTTATGTTCGTGGCGGGAACACTGAAGCTTTCTTT.

This chain uses TRBV7-3 with TRBJ2-5; the match to TRBD1 covers 10 bases. With V trimmed by 5 bases and J by 5 bases, 5 bases remained unmatched. Germline lookup yields CDR1 SGHTA and CDR2 FQGTGA. The CDR3 totals 14 residues. Written as DNA, the CDR3 is TGTGCCAGCAGCCAGACAGGGGGCTGGGAGACCCAGTACTTC. This encodes CASSQTGGWETQYF.

The CDR3 region is CASPRNPGIHNEQFF. Written as DNA, the CDR3 is TGTGCCAGCCCGAGGAATCCGGGGATCCACAATGAGCAGTTCTTC. This sequence joins TRBV6-1 and TRBJ2-1; possible D gene TRBD2, 5 bases. Trimming took 8 bases from V and 5 from J, leaving 19 bases between them. Germline-derived CDR1 and CDR2 are MNHNS and SASEGT. The CDR3 contains 15 residues.

The V gene is TRBV10-2, the J gene TRBJ2-7; D not resolved. This CDR3 comprises 13 residues. Germline lookup yields CDR1 WSHSY and CDR2 SAAADI. Trimming pared 3 bases from V and 1 base from J, leaving 7 bases between. The CDR3 nucleotides are TGCGCCAGCAGTGAATTCCAATCCTACGAGCAGTACTTC. Translated, it gives CASSEFQSYEQYF.

This chain connects TRBV6-4 to TRBJ1-1, with 11 bases aligning to TRBD1. Trimming cost V 4 bases and J 4 bases; bases outside gene matches: 2. CDR3 length: 14 amino acids. Germline V gives CDR1 MRHNA, CDR2 SNTAGT. The CDR3 sequence: CASSAGTGGTEAFF. The CDR3 DNA sequence: TGTGCCAGCAGTGCCGGGACAGGGGGCACTGAAGCTTTCTTT.

The rearrangement links TRBV27 to TRBJ2-6, with a weak D call TRBD1 (5 bases). The V gene's germline CDR1 is MNHEY and CDR2 SMNVEV (reference sequence). Trimming pared 4 bases from V and 4 bases from J, leaving 14 bases between. The CDR3 spans 16 residues. Here the CDR3 DNA reads TGTGCCAGCAGTTCCCACGGTGGGGCAGGGGCCAACGTCCTGACTTTC. It yields the protein CASSSHGGAGANVLTF.